What follows is one T cell receptor (beta chain) and its context. This clone was recorded once. No cognate antigen has been identified for it. Base qualities are missing; no much larger clone stands one base away. The immunoSEQ Assay, a bias-controlled multiplex PCR, was used to amplify TCRbeta CDR3 regions from genomic DNA. The paper's processing steps were these. The number of nucleated cells in each sample was estimated from the amplification of reference gene primers within the assay. To quantify the absolute abundance of each unique TCRbeta CDR3 rearrangement, sequence reads were collapsed and filtered. For each sample, productive Simpson clonality was calculated by taking the square root of Simpson's diversity index across productive rearrangements. TCRdb holds this immuneACCESS table with in-frame rearrangements only. Some clones are missing; in checked studies, unresolved V genes explain under half, and the rest has no known cause. Clone size and V and J calls were adopted from that table, with D and trimming inferred from the DNA. This sample holds about 240,000 clones; roughly 90% were observed only once. The ten largest make up approximately 3.7% of the sample.

The CDR3 runs 15 amino acids, cysteine and phenylalanine included. The read is trimmed to its CDR3 DNA, 45 bases read in frame from base 1. Compared with germline, V lacks 0 bases and J lacks 7 bases; bases without a gene match: 3. Via the germline V gene, CDR1 is LGHNA and CDR2 YNFKEQ. The sample comes from a study of blood T cell repertoires in COVID-19 (dated by TCRdb to about 2020). At the level of the whole study: Samples covering the acute and convalescent phases of COVID-19 were provided by collaborators in the United States, Italy and Spain. Subjects who had been exposed to COVID-19, were actively infected with it, or had recovered from it provided the deeply sampled blood TCRbeta repertoires that made up the dataset. Nearly every sample came with metadata listing a de-identified subject ID, COVID-19 status, age in years and sex. Where available, HLA class I and class II types were obtained from metadata supplied by the sample provider rather than from assay-based typing. The samples were drawn from the first 160 participants of the ongoing ImmuneRACE study and from roughly 1,300 subjects provided by 6 global collaborators. The material from the prospective study consisted of cDNA or gDNA derived from T cells, B-cell-depleted T cells, or PBMCs. The repertoires were released in a freely available public database meant as a resource for research on the immune response to SARS-CoV-2.

What the research found in general, with its limitations: Clinical and demographic metadata were provided uncurated, with the amount varying by source and participant.

Participants in the prospective study were enrolled through a virtual design, were aged about 18 to 90 years, and lived in roughly 24 United States geographic areas. Cohort assignment in the prospective study relied on participant-reported clinical history from a screening survey and a study questionnaire. Recovered participants in ImmuneRACE Cohort 3 were defined as having two consecutive negative NP/OP PCR tests, clearance from a healthcare professional, or resolution of symptoms. In the prospective study, whole blood, serum and a nasopharyngeal or oropharyngeal swab were collected from each participant by mobile phlebotomists. Over a 2-month period, participants in the prospective study had the option of providing additional blood draws and questionnaires. Blood samples from the prospective study were shipped frozen or at room temperature prior to DNA extraction.

The receptor's source is a woman between 25 and 40 years old who had recovered from COVID-19. Recombination connected TRBV4-2 to TRBJ1-4; TRBD1 agrees with 9 junctional bases. Material: PBMCs or T cells enriched from blood (not recorded which). In nucleotides, the sequence is TGTGCCAGCAGCCAAGACGGGACAGGGACTGAAAAACTGTTTTTT. Its protein reads: CASSQDGTGTEKLFF.